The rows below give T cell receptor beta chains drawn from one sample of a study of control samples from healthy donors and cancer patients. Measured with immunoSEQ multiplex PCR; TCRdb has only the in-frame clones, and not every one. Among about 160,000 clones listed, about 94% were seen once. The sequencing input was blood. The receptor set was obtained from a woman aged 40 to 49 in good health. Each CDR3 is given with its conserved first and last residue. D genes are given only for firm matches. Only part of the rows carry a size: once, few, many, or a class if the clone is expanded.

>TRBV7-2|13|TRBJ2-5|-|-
CASTKGAWVPQYF
TGTGCCAGCACAAAAGGCGCATGGGTGCCCCAGTACTTC
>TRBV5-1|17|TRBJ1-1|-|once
CASSFLGPGAGNTEAFF
TGCGCCAGCAGCTTCTTGGGGCCAGGAGCGGGGAACACTGAAGCTTTCTTT
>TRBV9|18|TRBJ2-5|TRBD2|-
CASSEPGLAGGAEETQYF
TGTGCCAGCAGCGAGCCCGGACTAGCGGGGGGGGCTGAAGAGACCCAGTACTTC
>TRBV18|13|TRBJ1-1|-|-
CASSPTRDTEAFF
TGTGCCAGCTCACCGACGAGGGACACTGAAGCTTTCTTT
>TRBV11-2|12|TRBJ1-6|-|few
CASSLRNSPLHF
TGTGCCAGCAGCTTAAGAAATTCACCCCTCCACTTT
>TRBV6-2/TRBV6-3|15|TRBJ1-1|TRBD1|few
CASSYDRQGDTEAFF
TGTGCCAGCAGTTACGATCGACAGGGGGACACTGAAGCTTTCTTT
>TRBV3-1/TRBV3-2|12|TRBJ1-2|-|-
CASSQAGHGYTF
TGTGCCAGCAGCCAAGCGGGGCATGGCTACACCTTC
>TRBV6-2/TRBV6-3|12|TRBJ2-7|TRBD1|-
CASSYWTGEQYF
TGTGCCAGCAGTTACTGGACAGGCGAGCAGTACTTC
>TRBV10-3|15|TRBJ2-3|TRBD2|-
CAIKLAGVNTDTQYF
TGTGCCATCAAACTAGCGGGGGTGAACACAGATACGCAGTATTTT
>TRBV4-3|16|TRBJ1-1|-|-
CASSQEVRRWYTEAFF
TGCGCCAGCAGCCAAGAAGTTAGGCGATGGTACACTGAAGCTTTCTTT
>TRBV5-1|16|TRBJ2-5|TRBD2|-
CASSPGGSGDQETQYF
TGCGCCAGCAGCCCTGGTGGTAGCGGGGACCAAGAGACCCAGTACTTC